This TCR beta chain came from a study of blood T cells in healthy people across ages. Findings of the study overall: Roughly linear age-related decline in beta diversity appeared, significant by age 40.

This clonotype was counted only a few times. What it binds is unknown. The CDR3 is 18 residues long. Losses at the gene ends were 3 bases for V and 4 bases for J; bases not matched to a gene: 18. The germline V gene encodes CDR1 DFQATT and CDR2 SNEGSKA (reference sequence). PBMCs, at least 6.5 million per sample, were isolated. With a J-beta primer mix and a sample-barcoded 5' primer, a second PCR ran about 6 to 11 cycles. Every cDNA molecule bore a tag from a template-switch adaptor containing 12 random nucleotides. All samples gave at least 3 million CDR3-containing paired-end reads. One entry per CDR3 protein, called by TCRdb with MiXCR from the 5' RACE reads. This sample yields 850,000 to 1,000,000 distinct CDR3 sequences, of which roughly 50% are seen a single time; 13% belongs to the top ten.

This receptor was taken from a man aged 30 to 39 in good health. The chain couples TRBV20-1 to TRBJ2-1, with 7 nucleotides matching TRBD2. Sequenced sample: blood. The DNA for the CDR3 is TGCAGTGCTAGTGTGGCCCGGCCGGGGGGACGGGTATACAATGAGCAGTTCTTC. Translation: CSASVARPGGRVYNEQFF.